The 10 T cell receptor beta chains below all came from one sample that was sequenced in a study of cytomegalovirus exposure and HLA in healthy donors. PCR used 60 Vbeta primers and 13 Jbeta primers. TCRdb's copy holds only in-frame clones and misses some; the assay was immunoSEQ multiplex PCR. The table lists approximately 31,000 clones, about 86% of them singletons. The sequencing sample was made of PBMCs. The origin of the receptors is a boy aged 5-17 years in good health and CMV-seronegative.

V is TRBV16 and J is TRBJ2-2, with D unresolved. Per the germline V gene, CDR1 is KGHSY and CDR2 is FQNENV. This CDR3 is 16 amino acids long. V dropped 1 base and J dropped 1 base, with 10 bases sitting between them. The CDR3 reads CASSQFSPGNTGELFF. The CDR3 DNA reads TGTGCCAGCAGCCAATTTAGCCCGGGGAACACCGGGGAGCTGTTTTTT.

The rearrangement links TRBV7-8 to TRBJ2-5; D call uncertain. CDR3 size: 16 residues. Looked up from germline, CDR1 is SGHVS and CDR2 is FQNEAQ. V lost 3 bases to trimming and J lost 2 bases, with 16 bases between them. DNA of the CDR3: TGTGCCAGCAGCTTTGGGCCGAGTACAGTACAAGAGACCCAGTACTTC. It encodes CASSFGPSTVQETQYF.

In DNA, the CDR3 is TGTGCCAGCAGTTCCCGGGACAGGGCATACACCATATATTTT. Amino acid sequence: CASSSRDRAYTIYF. V and J are TRBV6-1 and TRBJ1-3, with TRBD1 matching over 9 bases. The CDR3 consists of 14 residues. Germline CDR1 is MNHNS and CDR2 is SASEGT. V lost 5 bases, J lost 8 bases, and 7 bases stayed unmatched.

V usage is TRBV11-2 and J usage is TRBJ1-6; D may be TRBD1 (5 bases). The CDR3 covers 14 residues. The V gene's germline CDR1 is SGHAT and CDR2 FQNNGV. The V end lost 1 base, the J end lost 6 bases, and 7 bases lay between the germline ends. CDR3 region: CASSLGGGNSPLHF. The CDR3 DNA reads TGTGCCAGCAGCTTAGGGGGGGGTAATTCACCCCTCCACTTT.

The J gene is TRBJ1-2, the V gene TRBV5-4, with a possible D match to TRBD1 (6 bases). Germline loops: CDR1 SGHNT, CDR2 YYREEE (reference sequence). The length of the CDR3 is 13 residues. V was shortened by 5 bases and J by 8 bases, with 16 bases between the two germline ends. CDR3 sequence reads: CASREANREGYTF. For the CDR3, the DNA is TGTGCCAGCAGGGAGGCCAACAGGGAGGGCTACACCTTC.

CDR3 in amino acids: CASSSRNDRGRTETQYF. DNA for the CDR3: TGTGCCAGCAGCTCGAGGAATGACAGGGGGCGAACGGAGACCCAGTACTTC. The V and J genes are TRBV11-2 and TRBJ2-5, with 10 bases aligning to TRBD1. This CDR3 is built from 17 residues. Germline V gene lookup returns CDR1 SGHAT and CDR2 FQNNGV. V lost 4 bases to trimming and J lost 5 bases; unmatched junction nucleotides: 13.

The CDR3 is CASSATGISYGYTF. The CDR3 DNA sequence: TGTGCCAGCAGTGCTACAGGCATTTCCTATGGCTACACCTTC. V and J are TRBV2 and TRBJ1-2, with TRBD1 as a possible D gene (5 bases). The CDR3 spans 14 residues. Germline V gene sequence: CDR1 SNHLY, CDR2 FYNNEI. Trimming removed 4 bases from V and 4 bases from J, with 13 bases in between.

The rearrangement uses TRBV15 and TRBJ2-2; the D gene is possibly TRBD2 (6 bases). Trimming removed 1 base from V and 4 bases from J, with 7 bases in between. The CDR3 spans 14 residues. Germline CDR1 LNHNV, CDR2 YYDKDF (reference sequence). The CDR3 reads CATSRGGVTGELFF. CDR3 coding DNA: TGTGCCACCAGCAGAGGGGGGGTCACCGGGGAGCTGTTTTTT.

This clone was recorded a few times. This chain joins TRBV6-4 and TRBJ2-3; 11 bases agree with TRBD2. V lost 3 bases and J lost 1; bases outside the gene matches: 6. There are 17 residues in the CDR3. Looked up from germline, CDR1 is MRHNA and CDR2 is SNTAGT. CDR3 sequence (DNA): TGTGCCAGCAGTGAGGTAGCGGGGGGGCACGGCACAGATACGCAGTATTTT. Translated, it gives CASSEVAGGHGTDTQYF.

The V call is TRBV10-3, the J call TRBJ2-1; D gene uncertain. The CDR3 runs 15 residues. V shed 0 bases and J shed 2 bases, with 8 bases lying between them. In germline, CDR1 is ENHRY, CDR2 SYGVKD. Here the CDR3 reads CAISESIGTYNEQFF. CDR3 bases: TGTGCCATCAGTGAGTCAATCGGTACCTACAATGAGCAGTTCTTC.